This TCR beta chain was recorded in a study of blood T cell repertoires in COVID-19. Study background: Sample material is recorded as cDNA or gDNA derived from T cells, B-cell-depleted T cells, or PBMCs.

The CDR3 spans 14 residues. The germline V and J ends were trimmed by 4 bases and 0 bases, with 10 bases remaining between them. CDR1 SEHNR and CDR2 FQNEAQ come from the germline V gene (reference sequence). In the original workflow: Researchers report that nucleated cell counts were estimated from reference gene primer amplification. Sequencing used immunoSEQ multiplex PCR; TCRdb keeps in-frame clones, though not all of them. The V and J calls and clone size come from that table; D and trimming were worked out from the DNA. Here the sample spans 450,000 to 500,000 clones, about nine tenths being singletons. All enrollees were about 18 to 90 years old and from roughly 26 US areas. The study assigned cohorts using participant-reported clinical history.

This receptor was identified in a woman aged 18-29 years who had recovered from COVID-19. Sequenced material: PBMCs or T cells enriched from blood (not recorded which). The chain couples TRBV7-9 to TRBJ2-7, with D perhaps matching TRBD1 (5 bases). In DNA, the CDR3 is TGTGCCAGCAGCTCCGACAGCAACTCCTACGAGCAGTACTTC. Amino acid sequence: CASSSDSNSYEQYF. The whole variable domain, remainder taken from reference TRBV7-9 and TRBJ2-7, is DTGVSQNPRHKITKRGQNVTFRCDPISEHNRLYWYRQTLGQGPEFLTYFQNEAQLEKSRLLSDRFSAERPKGSFSTLEIQRTEQGDSAMYLCASSSDSNSYEQYFGPGTRLTVT.